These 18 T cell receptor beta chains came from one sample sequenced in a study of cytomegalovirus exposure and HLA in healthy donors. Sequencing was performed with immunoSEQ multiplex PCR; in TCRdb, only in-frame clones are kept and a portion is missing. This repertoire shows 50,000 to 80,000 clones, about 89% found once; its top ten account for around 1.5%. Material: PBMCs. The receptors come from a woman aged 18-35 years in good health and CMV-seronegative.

The CDR3 DNA is TGTGCCAGCAGTCCAGGGTCCGCCTACGAGCAGTACTTC. Encoded protein: CASSPGSAYEQYF. V and J are TRBV28 and TRBJ2-7, with D perhaps matching TRBD1 (5 bases). Between the trimmed V and J ends, which lost 5 bases and 2 bases, there was a span of 10 bases. CDR3 length: 13 amino acids. In germline, CDR1 is MDHEN, CDR2 SYDVKM.

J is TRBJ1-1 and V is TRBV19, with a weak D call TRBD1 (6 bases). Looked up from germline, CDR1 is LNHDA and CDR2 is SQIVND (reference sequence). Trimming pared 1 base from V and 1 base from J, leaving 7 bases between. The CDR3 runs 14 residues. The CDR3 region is CASSIGQENTEAFF. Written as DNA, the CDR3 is TGTGCCAGTAGTATAGGACAGGAGAACACTGAAGCTTTCTTT.

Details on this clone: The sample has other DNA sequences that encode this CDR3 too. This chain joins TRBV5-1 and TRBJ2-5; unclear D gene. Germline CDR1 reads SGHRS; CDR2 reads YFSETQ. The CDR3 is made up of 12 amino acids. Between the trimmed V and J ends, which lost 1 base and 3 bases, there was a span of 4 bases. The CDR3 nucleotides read TGCGCCAGCAGCTTGAGAGAAGAGACCCAGTACTTC. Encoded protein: CASSLREETQYF. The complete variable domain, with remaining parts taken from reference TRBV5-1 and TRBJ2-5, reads KAGVTQTPRYLIKTRGQQVTLSCSPISGHRSVSWYQQTPGQGLQFLFEYFSETQRNKGNFPGRFSGRQFSNSRSEMNVSTLELGDSALYLCASSLREETQYFGPGTRLLVL.

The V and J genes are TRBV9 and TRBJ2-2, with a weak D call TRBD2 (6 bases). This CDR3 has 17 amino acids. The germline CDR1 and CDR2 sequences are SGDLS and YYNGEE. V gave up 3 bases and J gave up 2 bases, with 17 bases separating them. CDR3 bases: TGTGCCAGCAGCGCCCCCCTTAGCGGAGATAACACCGGGGAGCTGTTTTTT. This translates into CASSAPLSGDNTGELFF.

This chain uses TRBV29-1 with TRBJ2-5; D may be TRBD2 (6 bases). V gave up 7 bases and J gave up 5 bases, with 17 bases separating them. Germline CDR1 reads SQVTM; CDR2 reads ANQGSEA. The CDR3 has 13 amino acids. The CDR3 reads CSASWGLRETQYF. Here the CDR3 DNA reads TGCAGCGCGAGCTGGGGACTCCGGGAGACCCAGTACTTC.

The chain's CDR3 is CASSISGRAGTGELFF. The CDR3 nucleotides are TGTGCCAGCAGCATTAGCGGGAGGGCCGGGACCGGGGAGCTGTTTTTT. The chain has TRBV7-3 and TRBJ2-2, with TRBD2 identical over 11 bases. The ends lost 5 bases at V and 5 bases at J; junction bases unmatched: 7. CDR1 is SGHTA, CDR2 FQGTGA, per germline. This CDR3 has 16 residues.

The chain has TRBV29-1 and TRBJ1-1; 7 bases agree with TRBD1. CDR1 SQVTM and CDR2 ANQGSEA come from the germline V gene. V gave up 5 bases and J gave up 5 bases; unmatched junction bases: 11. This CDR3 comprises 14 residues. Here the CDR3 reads CSVRHRGEETEAFF. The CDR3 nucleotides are TGCAGCGTTCGACACAGGGGAGAGGAAACTGAAGCTTTCTTT. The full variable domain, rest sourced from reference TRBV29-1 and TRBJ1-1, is SAVISQKPSRDICQRGTSLTIQCQVDSQVTMMFWYRQQPGQSLTLIATANQGSEATYESGFVIDKFPISRPNLTFSTLTVSNMSPEDSSIYLCSVRHRGEETEAFFGQGTRLTVV.

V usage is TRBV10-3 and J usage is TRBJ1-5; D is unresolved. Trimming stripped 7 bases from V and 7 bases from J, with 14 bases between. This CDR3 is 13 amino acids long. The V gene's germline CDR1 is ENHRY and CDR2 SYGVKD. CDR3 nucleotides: TGTGCCATCACCGGGGTGGTCGGGCAGCCCCAGCATTTT. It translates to CAITGVVGQPQHF.

The CDR3 sequence: CASSLTGGNQPQHF. The CDR3, as DNA: TGTGCCAGCAGCCTGACAGGGGGCAATCAGCCCCAGCATTTT. The V and J genes are TRBV27 and TRBJ1-5; TRBD1 matches at 8 bases. Unmatched junction bases numbered 3, after V lost 6 bases and J lost 2 bases. Germline assignment: CDR1 MNHEY and CDR2 SMNVEV (reference sequence). The length of the CDR3 is 14 residues.

CDR3 sequence reads: CASSLSGFYGYTF. The CDR3, as DNA: TGTGCCAGCAGTCTCTCCGGGTTCTATGGCTACACCTTC. J is TRBJ1-2 and V is TRBV6-1; D remains unclear. Germline V gene lookup returns CDR1 MNHNS and CDR2 SASEGT. The ends were cut back, 5 bases at V and 4 bases at J, with 11 bases in the middle. This CDR3 is 13 amino acids long.

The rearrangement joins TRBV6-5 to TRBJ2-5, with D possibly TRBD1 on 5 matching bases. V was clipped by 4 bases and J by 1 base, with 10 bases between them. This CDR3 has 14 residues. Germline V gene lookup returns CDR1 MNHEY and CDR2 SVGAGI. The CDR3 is CASSSGLVQETQYF. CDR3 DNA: TGTGCCAGCAGTTCAGGGTTGGTCCAAGAGACCCAGTACTTC.

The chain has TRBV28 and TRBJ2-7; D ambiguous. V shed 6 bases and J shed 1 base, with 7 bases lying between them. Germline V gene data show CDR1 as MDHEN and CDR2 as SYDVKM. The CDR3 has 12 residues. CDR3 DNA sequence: TGTGCCAGCAGCGTAATATCCTACGAGCAGTACTTC. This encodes CASSVISYEQYF.

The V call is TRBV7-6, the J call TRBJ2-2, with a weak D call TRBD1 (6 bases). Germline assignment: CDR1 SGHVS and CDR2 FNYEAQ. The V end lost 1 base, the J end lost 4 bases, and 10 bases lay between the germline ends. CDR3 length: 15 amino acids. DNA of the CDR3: TGTGCCAGCAGCTTAGGGACAGCATTCACCGGGGAGCTGTTTTTT. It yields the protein CASSLGTAFTGELFF.

The CDR3 region has the DNA TGTGCCAGCAGAGGCAGGGGGCCCCAACAGCCCCAGCATTTT. Translation: CASRGRGPQQPQHF. This chain connects TRBV6-5 to TRBJ1-5; 8 nucleotides align to TRBD1. The V gene's germline CDR1 is MNHEY and CDR2 SVGAGI. V lost 6 bases and J lost 7; bases outside the gene matches: 8. The CDR3 spans 14 residues.

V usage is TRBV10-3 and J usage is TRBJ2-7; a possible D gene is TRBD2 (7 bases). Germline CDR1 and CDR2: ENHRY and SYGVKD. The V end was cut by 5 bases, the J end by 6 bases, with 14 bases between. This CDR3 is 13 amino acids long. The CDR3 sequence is CAISLGGAVEQYF. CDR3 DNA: TGTGCCATCAGTTTGGGGGGGGCGGTCGAGCAGTACTTC.

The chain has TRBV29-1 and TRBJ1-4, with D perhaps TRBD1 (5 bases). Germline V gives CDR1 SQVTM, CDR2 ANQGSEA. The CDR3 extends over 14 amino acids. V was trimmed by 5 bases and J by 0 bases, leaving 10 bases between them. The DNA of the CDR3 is TGCAGCGTTCGGGGGACCGCAACTAATGAAAAACTGTTTTTT. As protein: CSVRGTATNEKLFF.

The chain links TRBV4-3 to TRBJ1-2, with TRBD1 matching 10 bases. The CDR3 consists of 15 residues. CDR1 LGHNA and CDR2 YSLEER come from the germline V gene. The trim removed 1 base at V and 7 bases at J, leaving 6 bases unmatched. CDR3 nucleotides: TGCGCCAGCAGCCAAGTTGGACAGGGGGTTTTTGGCTACACCTTC. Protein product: CASSQVGQGVFGYTF.

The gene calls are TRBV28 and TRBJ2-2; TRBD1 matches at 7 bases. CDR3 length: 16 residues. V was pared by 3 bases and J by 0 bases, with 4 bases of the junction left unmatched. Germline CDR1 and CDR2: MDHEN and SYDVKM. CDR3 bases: TGTGCCAGCAGTTTGATCGGGACAGCGAACACCGGGGAGCTGTTTTTT. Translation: CASSLIGTANTGELFF. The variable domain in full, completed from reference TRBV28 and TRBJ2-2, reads DVKVTQSSRYLVKRTGEKVFLECVQDMDHENMFWYRQDPGLGLRLIYFSYDVKMKEKGDIPEGYSVSREKKERFSLILESASTNQTSMYLCASSLIGTANTGELFFGEGSRLTVL.